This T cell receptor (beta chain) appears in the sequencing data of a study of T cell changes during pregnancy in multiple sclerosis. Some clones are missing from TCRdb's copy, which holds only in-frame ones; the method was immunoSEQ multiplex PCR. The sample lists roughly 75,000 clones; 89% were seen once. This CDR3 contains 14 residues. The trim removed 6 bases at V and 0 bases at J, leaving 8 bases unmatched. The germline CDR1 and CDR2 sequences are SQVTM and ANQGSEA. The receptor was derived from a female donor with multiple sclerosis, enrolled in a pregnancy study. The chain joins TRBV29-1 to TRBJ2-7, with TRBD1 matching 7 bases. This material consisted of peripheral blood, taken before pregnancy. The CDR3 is CSVGDRPSSYEQYF. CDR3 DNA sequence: TGCAGCGTGGGGGACAGACCTTCCTCCTACGAGCAGTACTTC.